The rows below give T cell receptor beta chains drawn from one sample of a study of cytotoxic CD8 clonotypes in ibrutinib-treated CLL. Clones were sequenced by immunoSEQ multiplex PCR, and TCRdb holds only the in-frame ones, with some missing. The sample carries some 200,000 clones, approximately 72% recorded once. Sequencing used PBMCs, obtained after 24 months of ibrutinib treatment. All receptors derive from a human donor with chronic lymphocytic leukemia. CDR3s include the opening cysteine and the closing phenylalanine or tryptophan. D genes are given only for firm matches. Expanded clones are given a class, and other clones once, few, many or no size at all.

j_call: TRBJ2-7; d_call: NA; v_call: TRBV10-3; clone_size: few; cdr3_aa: CAIRDDKSSYEQYF; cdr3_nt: TGTGCCATCAGAGATGACAAGAGCTCCTACGAGCAGTACTTC
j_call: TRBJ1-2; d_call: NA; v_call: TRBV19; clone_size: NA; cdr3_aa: CASSVFGLLGNYGYTF; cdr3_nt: TGTGCCAGTAGTGTGTTTGGGTTATTGGGTAACTATGGCTACACCTTC
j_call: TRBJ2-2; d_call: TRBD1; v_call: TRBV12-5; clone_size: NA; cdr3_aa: CASGAPGQGPNTGELFF; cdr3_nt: TGTGCTAGTGGCGCCCCGGGACAGGGTCCTAACACCGGGGAGCTGTTTTTT
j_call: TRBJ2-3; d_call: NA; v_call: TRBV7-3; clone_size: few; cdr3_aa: CASSLMGVTDTQYF; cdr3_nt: TGTGCCAGCAGCTTAATGGGCGTTACGGATACGCAGTATTTT
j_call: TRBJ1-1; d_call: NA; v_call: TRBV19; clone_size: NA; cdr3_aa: CACKQTLTEAFF; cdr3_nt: TGTGCCTGCAAACAGACGCTCACTGAAGCTTTCTTT
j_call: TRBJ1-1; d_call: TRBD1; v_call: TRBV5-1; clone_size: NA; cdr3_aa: CASSPKVGQEAFF; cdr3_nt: TGCGCCAGCAGCCCCAAGGTGGGACAGGAAGCTTTCTTT
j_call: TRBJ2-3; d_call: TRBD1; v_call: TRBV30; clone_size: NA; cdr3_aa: CAWGQGGLDTQYF; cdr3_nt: TGTGCCTGGGGACAGGGGGGCCTGGATACGCAGTATTTT
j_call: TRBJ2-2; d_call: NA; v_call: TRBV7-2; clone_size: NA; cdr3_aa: CASSFGPSGTGELFF; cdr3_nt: TGTGCCAGCAGCTTTGGTCCTTCTGGTACCGGGGAGCTGTTTTTT
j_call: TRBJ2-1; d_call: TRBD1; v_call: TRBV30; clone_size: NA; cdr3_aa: CAWRTQGIDEQFF; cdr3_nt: TGTGCCTGGAGAACACAGGGGATAGATGAGCAGTTCTTC
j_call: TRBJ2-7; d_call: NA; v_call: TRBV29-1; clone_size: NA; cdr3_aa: CCRDTDWTVPPLEQYF; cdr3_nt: TGCTGCCGAGACACCGACTGGACGGTACCCCCTTTGGAGCAGTACTTC
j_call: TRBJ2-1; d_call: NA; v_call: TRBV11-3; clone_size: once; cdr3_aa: CASSLGADHNEQFF; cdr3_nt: TGTGCCAGCAGCTTAGGAGCGGATCACAATGAGCAGTTCTTC
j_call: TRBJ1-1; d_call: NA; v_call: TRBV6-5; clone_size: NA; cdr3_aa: CASSTPYTEAFF; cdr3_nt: TGTGCCAGCAGTACTCCATACACTGAAGCTTTCTTT
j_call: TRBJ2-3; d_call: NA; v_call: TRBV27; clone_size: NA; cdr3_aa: CASSLAAGYTDTQYF; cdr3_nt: TGTGCCAGCAGTTTAGCAGCGGGCTACACAGATACGCAGTATTTT
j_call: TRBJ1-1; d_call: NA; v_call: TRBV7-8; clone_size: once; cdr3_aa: CASSSVRAYTEAFF; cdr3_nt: TGTGCCAGCAGCTCAGTCCGGGCGTACACTGAAGCTTTCTTT
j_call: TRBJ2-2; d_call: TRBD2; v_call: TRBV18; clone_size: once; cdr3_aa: CASSPNGLAGGGGELFF; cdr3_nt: TGTGCCAGCTCACCTAACGGACTAGCGGGAGGTGGCGGGGAGCTGTTTTTT
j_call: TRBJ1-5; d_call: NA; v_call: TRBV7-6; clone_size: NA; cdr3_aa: CASSRGGFNQPQHF; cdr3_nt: TGTGCCAGCAGCCGTGGGGGGTTCAATCAGCCCCAGCATTTT
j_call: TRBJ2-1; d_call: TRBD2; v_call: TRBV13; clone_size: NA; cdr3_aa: CASSPRTSVTYNEQFF; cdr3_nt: TGTGCCAGCAGCCCAAGGACTAGCGTGACCTACAATGAGCAGTTCTTC
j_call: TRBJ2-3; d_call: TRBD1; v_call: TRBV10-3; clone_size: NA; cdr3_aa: CATGGQGAPTDTQYF; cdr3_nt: TGTGCCACGGGGGGACAGGGCGCACCCACAGATACGCAGTATTTT
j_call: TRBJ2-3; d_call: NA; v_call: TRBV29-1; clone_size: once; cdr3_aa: CSVILYTGPSTDTQYF; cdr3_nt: TGCAGCGTTATACTCTATACAGGGCCTAGCACAGATACGCAGTATTTT
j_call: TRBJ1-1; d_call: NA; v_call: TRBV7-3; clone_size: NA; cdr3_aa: CASSLSGETEAFF; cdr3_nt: TGTGCCAGCAGCTTAAGTGGGGAAACTGAAGCTTTCTTT
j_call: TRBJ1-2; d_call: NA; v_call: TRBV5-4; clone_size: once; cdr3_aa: CASSLAGQSYGAYGYTF; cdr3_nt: TGTGCCAGCAGCTTGGCGGGACAAAGCTACGGGGCCTATGGCTACACCTTC
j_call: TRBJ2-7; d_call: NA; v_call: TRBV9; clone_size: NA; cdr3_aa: CASSVVFDSYEQYF; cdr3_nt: TGTGCCAGCAGCGTAGTTTTCGACAGCTACGAGCAGTACTTC
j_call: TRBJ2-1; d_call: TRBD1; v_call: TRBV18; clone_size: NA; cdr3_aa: CASYRDRSYNEQFF; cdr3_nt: TGTGCCAGCTACCGGGACAGGAGCTACAATGAGCAGTTCTTC
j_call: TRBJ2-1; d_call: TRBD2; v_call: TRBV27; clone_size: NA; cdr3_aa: CASSVPGLAETAYNEQFF; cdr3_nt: TGTGCCAGCAGCGTCCCGGGACTAGCGGAGACCGCCTACAATGAGCAGTTCTTC
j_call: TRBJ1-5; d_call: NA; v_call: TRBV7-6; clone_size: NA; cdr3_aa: CASSQMQGMGQPQHF; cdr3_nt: TGTGCCAGCAGCCAAATGCAGGGTATGGGGCAGCCCCAGCATTTT
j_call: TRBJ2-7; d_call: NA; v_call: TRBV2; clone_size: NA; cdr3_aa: CATKDYSYEQYF; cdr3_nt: TGTGCCACGAAGGACTACTCCTACGAGCAGTACTTC
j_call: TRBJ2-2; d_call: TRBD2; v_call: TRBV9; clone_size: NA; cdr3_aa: CASSSSGTYTGELFF; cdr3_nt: TGTGCCAGCAGCTCTAGCGGGACCTACACCGGGGAGCTGTTTTTT
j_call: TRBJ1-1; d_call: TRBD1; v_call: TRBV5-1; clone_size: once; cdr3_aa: CASSLGVPGQRTNTEAFF; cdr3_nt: TGCGCCAGCAGCTTGGGCGTACCGGGACAGCGAACCAACACTGAAGCTTTCTTT
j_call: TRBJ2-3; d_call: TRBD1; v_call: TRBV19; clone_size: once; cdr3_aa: CASQDRGRGDTQYF; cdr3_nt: TGTGCCAGTCAGGACAGGGGGCGAGGAGATACGCAGTATTTT
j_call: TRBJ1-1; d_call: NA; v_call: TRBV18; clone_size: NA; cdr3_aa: CASSPLGPNTEAFF; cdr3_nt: TGTGCCAGCTCACCATTGGGGCCCAACACTGAAGCTTTCTTT
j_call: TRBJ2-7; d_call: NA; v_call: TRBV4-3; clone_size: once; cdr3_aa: CASSQGLPSAARYYEQYF; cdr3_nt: TGCGCCAGCAGCCAAGGCCTCCCTTCTGCAGCAAGATATTACGAGCAGTACTTC
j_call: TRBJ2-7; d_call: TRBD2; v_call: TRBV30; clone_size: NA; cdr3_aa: CAWSTTGTSGRDEQYF; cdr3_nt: TGTGCCTGGAGCACAACCGGGACTAGCGGGAGAGACGAGCAGTACTTC
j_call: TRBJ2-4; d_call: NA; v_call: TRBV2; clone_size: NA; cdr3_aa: CASSGSGGAKNIQYF; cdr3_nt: TGTGCCAGCAGTGGTTCAGGAGGGGCCAAAAACATTCAGTACTTC
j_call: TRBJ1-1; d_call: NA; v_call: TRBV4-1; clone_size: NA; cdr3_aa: CASSGGVTGANTEAFF; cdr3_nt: TGCGCCAGCAGCGGAGGCGTAACAGGAGCCAACACTGAAGCTTTCTTT
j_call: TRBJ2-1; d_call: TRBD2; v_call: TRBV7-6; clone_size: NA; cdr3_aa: CASSPGGVGEQFF; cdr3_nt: TGTGCCAGCAGCCCCGGGGGGGTGGGTGAGCAGTTCTTC
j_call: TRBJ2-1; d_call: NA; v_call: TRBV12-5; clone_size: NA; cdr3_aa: CASGLVGGSTYNEQFF; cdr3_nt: TGTGCTAGTGGTTTGGTGGGCGGGTCCACCTACAATGAGCAGTTCTTC
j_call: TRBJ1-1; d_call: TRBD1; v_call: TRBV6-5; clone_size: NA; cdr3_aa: CASTRVPTGAGSAFF; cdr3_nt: TGTGCCAGCACCCGGGTCCCGACAGGGGCCGGATCAGCTTTCTTT
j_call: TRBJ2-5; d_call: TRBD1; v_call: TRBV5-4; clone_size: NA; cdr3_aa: CASSTTGTGGLETQYF; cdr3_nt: TGTGCCAGCAGCACAACCGGGACAGGGGGTTTAGAGACCCAGTACTTC
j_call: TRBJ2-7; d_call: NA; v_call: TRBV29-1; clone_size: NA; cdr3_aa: CSVAMDSYEQYF; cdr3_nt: TGCAGCGTTGCGATGGACTCCTACGAGCAGTACTTC